These 20 T cell receptor beta chains were all obtained from the same sample, sequenced in a study of blood T cell repertoires in COVID-19 (dated by TCRdb to 2020 to 2021). The receptor library was made with the immunoSEQ multiplex PCR assay. The table comes from immuneACCESS by way of TCRdb, which keeps in-frame sequences with V and J called. Part of the clones is missing from these tables; in studies checked, under half for an unresolved V gene and the rest for unknown reasons. This sample holds 200,000 to 250,000 clones; around 87% were observed only once. The ten largest clonotypes hold approximately 15% of the sample. The sequencing sample was made of PBMCs or T cells enriched from blood (not recorded which). These receptors were obtained from a man aged 25-45 years who had been exposed to COVID-19.

The rearrangement links TRBV3-1 (or the pseudogene TRBV3-2) to TRBJ2-7; 10 bases are a match to TRBD2. This CDR3 comprises 16 residues. The germline V gene encodes CDR1 LGHDT and CDR2 YNNKEL (reference sequence). The junction had 10 bases not matched to a gene; V was cut back by 3 bases and J by 5 bases. CDR3 amino acids: CASSHSYSGGPNEQYF. In DNA, the CDR3 is TGTGCCAGCAGCCATTCATATAGCGGGGGGCCCAACGAGCAGTACTTC.

This chain joins TRBV6-2 or TRBV6-3 and TRBJ1-2, with unresolved D. V shed 2 bases and J shed 4 bases, with 17 bases lying between them. CDR1 and CDR2 (germline): MNHEY, SVGEGT. The CDR3 has 16 amino acids. The CDR3 DNA follows: TGTGCCAGCAGTTACAGCACCTCGGACGGGGTCTATGGCTACACCTTC. Its protein is CASSYSTSDGVYGYTF.

This rearrangement joins TRBV11-2 to TRBJ1-3; 10 bases line up with TRBD1. The germline V gene encodes CDR1 SGHAT and CDR2 FQNNGV. This CDR3 comprises 15 residues. The V gene end was trimmed by 4 bases and the J gene end by 3 bases; junction bases not matched to a gene: 3. The CDR3 DNA is TGTGCCAGCAGCTGGGGACAGGGGTTTGGAAACACCATATATTTT. This codes for CASSWGQGFGNTIYF.

The rearrangement links TRBV7-2 to TRBJ1-5; TRBD1 is a possible D gene (6 bases). The CDR3 covers 14 residues. Germline values: CDR1 SGHTA, CDR2 FQGNSA. V lost 5 bases to trimming and J lost 2 bases, with 10 bases between them. CDR3 region: CASSTRQGNQPQHF. The CDR3 nucleotides read TGTGCCAGCAGCACTAGACAGGGCAATCAGCCCCAGCATTTT. Full variable domain (rest looked up from reference TRBV7-2 and TRBJ1-5): GAGVSQSPSNKVTEKGKDVELRCDPISGHTALYWYRQSLGQGLEFLIYFQGNSAPDKSGLPSDRFSAERTGGSVSTLTIQRTQQEDSAVYLCASSTRQGNQPQHFGDGTRLSIL.

The rearrangement links TRBV6-5 to TRBJ2-3, with D perhaps matching TRBD2 (5 bases). V was pared by 8 bases and J by 0 bases, with 9 bases between. Germline assignment: CDR1 MNHEY and CDR2 SVGAGI. The CDR3 loop spans 13 amino acids. Here the CDR3 DNA reads TGTGCCAGCCGGACTGGGAGCACAGATACGCAGTATTTT. It encodes CASRTGSTDTQYF.

This chain connects TRBV14 to TRBJ2-5; a possible D gene is TRBD2 (5 bases). Per the germline V gene, CDR1 is SGHDN and CDR2 is FVKESK. The CDR3 length is 13 residues. Trimming took 6 bases from V and 7 from J, leaving 15 bases between them. CDR3: CASSLTGRGTQYF. CDR3 DNA sequence: TGTGCCAGCAGTTTAACGGGTCGGGGGACCCAGTACTTC.

V usage is TRBV5-4 and J usage is TRBJ1-2; a possible D gene is TRBD1 (6 bases). There are 14 residues in the CDR3. The V end lost 6 bases, the J end lost 7 bases, and 19 bases lay between the germline ends. Germline loops: CDR1 SGHNT, CDR2 YYREEE (reference sequence). The CDR3 loop reads CASNPGQKRGGYTF. As DNA, the CDR3 is TGTGCCAGCAATCCGGGACAAAAAAGGGGTGGCTACACCTTC.

The J gene is TRBJ2-1, the V gene TRBV19; 9 nucleotides match TRBD1. V gave up 8 bases and J gave up 9 bases; unmatched junction bases: 11. Per germline, CDR1 LNHDA and CDR2 SQIVND (reference sequence). The CDR3 loop spans 14 amino acids. CDR3 DNA sequence: TGTGCCAGTTGGGGACAGGGCAGGGGTACTGAGCAGTTCTTC. This sequence encodes CASWGQGRGTEQFF.

The chain links TRBV25-1 to TRBJ2-1; D is ambiguous. The CDR3 is made up of 10 amino acids. Trimming stripped 1 base from V and 15 bases from J, with 7 bases between. Germline CDR1 and CDR2: MGHDK and SYGVNS. In nucleotides, the CDR3 is TGTGCCAGCAGTGAATCGTCCTTGTTCTTC. It encodes CASSESSLFF.

The rearrangement links TRBV15 to TRBJ2-7; tentatively, D is TRBD2 (6 bases). Between the trimmed V and J ends, which lost 0 bases and 1 base, there was a span of 16 bases. This CDR3 spans 17 amino acids. Germline CDR1 LNHNV, CDR2 YYDKDF (reference sequence). The CDR3 loop reads CATSRDRSGGLSYEQYF. The CDR3 DNA follows: TGTGCCACCAGCAGAGATCGATCCGGGGGTCTTTCCTACGAGCAGTACTTC.

The chain is built from TRBV5-1 and TRBJ2-2, with D perhaps matching TRBD1 (6 bases). Trimming removed 6 bases at V and 4 bases at J, with 19 bases between. CDR1 is SGHRS and CDR2 is YFSETQ in the germline V gene. The CDR3 has 16 amino acids. CDR3 sequence reads: CASTWAPGTPTGELFF. The CDR3 DNA reads as TGCGCCAGCACCTGGGCCCCCGGGACACCCACCGGGGAGCTGTTTTTT. Supplemented by reference TRBV5-1 and TRBJ2-2, the full variable domain reads KAGVTQTPRYLIKTRGQQVTLSCSPISGHRSVSWYQQTPGQGLQFLFEYFSETQRNKGNFPGRFSGRQFSNSRSEMNVSTLELGDSALYLCASTWAPGTPTGELFFGEGSRLTVL.

Only a few counts were recorded for this clone. This CDR3 reads CASSSRTSPTGELFF. The CDR3 bases are TGTGCCAGTAGTTCCAGGACTAGCCCCACCGGGGAGCTGTTTTTT. The rearrangement joins TRBV19 to TRBJ2-2; TRBD2 aligns across 8 bases. V dropped 5 bases and J dropped 4; count of bases not matched to a gene: 6. There are 15 residues in the CDR3. The germline V gene encodes CDR1 LNHDA and CDR2 SQIVND (reference sequence).

This sequence joins TRBV7-8 and TRBJ2-1, with 7 bases lining up with TRBD1. V lost 6 bases and J lost 1; bases outside the gene matches: 6. This CDR3 region has 15 residues. The germline V gene encodes CDR1 SGHVS and CDR2 FQNEAQ. CDR3 sequence reads: CASRGMTGSYNEQFF. CDR3 nucleotide sequence: TGTGCCAGCAGGGGGATGACAGGGTCCTACAATGAGCAGTTCTTC.

The J gene is TRBJ1-1, the V gene TRBV12-5, with D hard to call. CDR1 is LGHNT and CDR2 is FRNRAP in the germline V gene. The ends were cut back, 2 bases at V and 3 bases at J, with 7 bases in the middle. The CDR3 runs 13 residues. The CDR3 DNA reads as TGTGCTAGTGGTTTGAACACAGACACTGAAGCTTTCTTT. Its translation: CASGLNTDTEAFF.

The chain is built from TRBV19 and TRBJ1-1; 10 bases align to TRBD1. The V and J ends lost 7 bases and 5 bases, in that order; junction bases with no gene match: 7. The CDR3 is 14 residues long. From germline, CDR1 is LNHDA and CDR2 SQIVND (reference sequence). The CDR3 reads CASTPDRGGTEAFF. The CDR3 nucleotides are TGTGCCAGTACCCCGGACAGGGGGGGGACTGAAGCTTTCTTT.

This chain uses TRBV2 with TRBJ2-3; 9 nucleotides align to TRBD1. V lost 8 bases and J lost 2; bases outside the gene matches: 5. The CDR3 has 14 amino acids. Per germline, CDR1 SNHLY and CDR2 FYNNEI. CDR3 region: CASAGTGPTDTQYF. CDR3 bases: TGTGCCAGCGCTGGGACAGGGCCCACAGATACGCAGTATTTT.

This chain links TRBV5-1 with TRBJ1-1; no clear D. Germline CDR1 reads SGHRS; CDR2 reads YFSETQ. The V end was cut by 0 bases, the J end by 0 bases, with 9 bases between. The CDR3 covers 15 residues. CDR3 in amino acids: CASSLGGVLNTEAFF. The CDR3 nucleotides read TGCGCCAGCAGCTTGGGCGGGGTTCTGAACACTGAAGCTTTCTTT. Full variable domain (rest looked up from reference TRBV5-1 and TRBJ1-1): KAGVTQTPRYLIKTRGQQVTLSCSPISGHRSVSWYQQTPGQGLQFLFEYFSETQRNKGNFPGRFSGRQFSNSRSEMNVSTLELGDSALYLCASSLGGVLNTEAFFGQGTRLTVV.

V gene TRBV4-1 combines with J gene TRBJ2-2; 12 positions agree with TRBD2. Looked up from germline, CDR1 is MGHRA and CDR2 is YSYEKL. The CDR3 is made up of 21 amino acids. The J segment lost 2 bases and the V segment lost 4 bases, leaving 17 bases of the junction unmatched. The CDR3 protein is CASSRPHSQTSGGRNTGELFF. CDR3 coding DNA: TGCGCCAGCAGCCGCCCTCATTCTCAGACTAGCGGGGGCCGAAACACCGGGGAGCTGTTTTTT.

V and J are TRBV3-1 (or the pseudogene TRBV3-2) and TRBJ2-5; 8 positions match TRBD2. Trimming at V came to 4 bases and at J to 1 base, leaving 8 bases not matched to a gene. The CDR3 is made up of 16 amino acids. Germline CDR1 reads LGHDT; CDR2 reads YNNKEL (reference sequence). CDR3 loop: CASSPWRGDPQETQYF. CDR3 bases: TGTGCCAGCAGCCCCTGGCGGGGGGATCCCCAAGAGACCCAGTACTTC.

The chain is built from TRBV15 and TRBJ2-1, with D possibly matching TRBD2 (7 bases). Trimming pared 1 base from V and 4 bases from J, leaving 14 bases between. Germline values: CDR1 LNHNV, CDR2 YYDKDF (reference sequence). There are 16 residues in the CDR3. The CDR3 DNA sequence: TGTGCCACCAGCAGAGCTGGCGGGGGCCCGTACAATGAGCAGTTCTTC. It translates to CATSRAGGGPYNEQFF.